These 17 T cell receptor beta chains came from one sample sequenced in a study of naive and memory T cell subsets. Broader study findings: Naive repertoires, especially CD8, held a few larger clonotypes, possibly memory cells re-expressing CD45RA.

The beta constant-region primer was an equimolar mix of two oligonucleotides covering TRBC1 and TRBC2. Four rounds of PCR amplified the ligated cDNA using nested alpha and beta constant-region primers plus SP2. One entry per CDR3 protein results from TCRdb running MiXCR on the UMI-ligation and nested PCR reads. The sample shows around 83,000 distinct CDR3 sequences, around 11% of them seen only once. These receptors have no known antigen. The sequenced material came from naive CD4+ T cells from blood. The receptor source for this set is a human donor in good health.

This clonotype was seen at least ten times. The chain uses TRBV9 and TRBJ2-5, with D perhaps matching TRBD1 (5 bases). The germline V gene has CDR1 SGDLS and CDR2 YYNGEE. V lost 0 bases, J lost 2 bases, and 8 bases lay in between. There are 14 residues in the CDR3. CDR3 sequence (DNA): TGTGCCAGCAGCGTAGGGCGGACACAAGAGACCCAGTACTTC. It encodes CASSVGRTQETQYF. The full variable domain, its missing parts supplied by reference TRBV9 and TRBJ2-5, is DSGVTQTPKHLITATGQRVTLRCSPRSGDLSVYWYQQSLDQGLQFLIQYYNGEERAKGNILERFSAQQFPDLHSELNLSSLELGDSALYFCASSVGRTQETQYFGPGTRLLVL.

This sequence joins TRBV7-3 and TRBJ2-1; 9 nucleotides agree with TRBD1. The length of the CDR3 is 15 residues. Germline V gene sequence: CDR1 SGHTA, CDR2 FQGTGA. The ends lost 5 bases at V and 3 bases at J; junction bases unmatched: 5. CDR3 bases: TGTGCCAGCAGCCGACAGGGGGAAAACTACAATGAGCAGTTCTTC. Its protein product is CASSRQGENYNEQFF.

The V call is TRBV18, the J call TRBJ2-6; TRBD2 agrees at 7 bases. Germline trimming cut 0 bases from V and 7 bases from J; bases unmatched to any gene: 18. This CDR3 contains 20 residues. Germline V gene data show CDR1 as KGHSH and CDR2 as LQKENI. The CDR3 nucleotides read TGTGCCAGCTCACCACCGGGCAAGCGGGGCGCCCTCTTCCGTGCCAACGTCCTGACTTTC. Its translation is CASSPPGKRGALFRANVLTF. Combining the CDR3 with reference TRBV18 and TRBJ2-6 gives the whole variable domain NAGVMQNPRHLVRRRGQEARLRCSPMKGHSHVYWYRQLPEEGLKFMVYLQKENIIDESGMPKERFSAEFPKEGPSILRIQQVVRGDSAAYFCASSPPGKRGALFRANVLTFGAGSRLTVL.

The rearrangement uses TRBV10-3 and TRBJ2-1; D not resolved. The CDR3 contains 12 residues. V dropped 5 bases and J dropped 8 bases, with 10 bases sitting between them. In germline, CDR1 is ENHRY, CDR2 SYGVKD. Here the CDR3 DNA reads TGTGCCATCAGTCCAAGATTGGATGAGCAGTTCTTC. It specifies CAISPRLDEQFF.

This clonotype was found many times. The chain employs TRBV4-2 and TRBJ1-3; no firm D call. The CDR3 is 14 residues long. CDR1 is LGHNA and CDR2 is YNFKEQ in the germline V gene. The germline V and J ends were trimmed by 0 bases and 2 bases, with 5 bases remaining between them. As DNA, the CDR3 is TGTGCCAGCAGCCAAGATATAGCTGGAAACACCATATATTTT. Its protein product is CASSQDIAGNTIYF.

This clonotype was recorded a few times. The gene calls are TRBV12-3 or TRBV12-4 and TRBJ2-3; D is undetermined. Trimming left V 3 bases short and J 1 base short, with 11 bases between. The CDR3 length is 15 residues. The CDR3 spells CASSFPSLGTDTQYF. Here the CDR3 DNA reads TGTGCCAGCAGTTTTCCCTCGTTGGGCACAGATACGCAGTATTTT.

This clonotype was found a few times. V is TRBV12-3 or TRBV12-4 and J is TRBJ1-5; D may be TRBD1 (5 bases). This CDR3 comprises 15 residues. V was pared by 1 base and J by 3 bases, with 10 bases between. The CDR3: CASSLEAGPNQPQHF. The CDR3, as DNA: TGTGCCAGCAGTTTAGAGGCAGGGCCCAATCAGCCCCAGCATTTT.

This clonotype was counted at least ten times. The chain couples TRBV20-1 to TRBJ2-5; 7 positions match TRBD2. Germline V gene sequence: CDR1 DFQATT, CDR2 SNEGSKA (reference sequence). This CDR3 has 15 amino acids. V lost 5 bases to trimming and J lost 5 bases; unmatched junction nucleotides: 14. CDR3 nucleotides: TGCAGTGCTCTGGCTAGCGGAGGCCCGGGGGAGACCCAGTACTTC. Its protein product is CSALASGGPGETQYF.

The chain carries TRBV7-3 and TRBJ2-2; 8 nucleotides match TRBD2. J was trimmed by 4 bases and V by 8 bases; bases with no gene match: 9. The CDR3 sequence is 15 residues long. CDR1 and CDR2 from the germline V gene are SGHTA and FQGTGA. In DNA, the CDR3 is TGTGCCAGCCGCCCGGGAGGGCGGAGCACCGGGGAGCTGTTTTTT. This encodes CASRPGGRSTGELFF.

This clonotype showed up just a few times. The rearrangement links TRBV28 to TRBJ1-1; D remains ambiguous. The CDR3 runs to 13 residues. Per the germline V gene, CDR1 is MDHEN and CDR2 is SYDVKM. Trimming removed 6 bases from V and 6 bases from J, with 14 bases in between. The CDR3 bases are TGTGCCAGCAGACGAAACTTAAAGGCTGAAGCTTTCTTT. Translating gives CASRRNLKAEAFF.

There are a few counts of this clonotype. The rearrangement links TRBV12-3 or TRBV12-4 to TRBJ2-2, with 11 bases identical to TRBD2. The CDR3 extends over 14 amino acids. The trim removed 5 bases at V and 8 bases at J, leaving 4 bases unmatched. The CDR3, as DNA: TGTGCCAGCAGTCGACTAGCGGGAATTGGGGAGCTGTTTTTT. Residues: CASSRLAGIGELFF.

The chain carries TRBV11-1 and TRBJ2-3; D is unresolved. This CDR3 region has 15 residues. CDR1 SGHAT and CDR2 FQDESV come from the germline V gene (reference sequence). Trimming left V 5 bases short and J 0 bases short, with 12 bases between. The CDR3 DNA reads as TGTGCCAGCAGCCTGGAGTCTCCTAGCACAGATACGCAGTATTTT. Its translation is CASSLESPSTDTQYF.

This clonotype turned up a few times. The V call is TRBV15, the J call TRBJ2-2; a possible D gene is TRBD1 (6 bases). Germline CDR1 reads LNHNV; CDR2 reads YYDKDF (reference sequence). This CDR3 has 16 residues. V was shortened by 6 bases and J by 1 base, with 15 bases between the two germline ends. The CDR3 sequence is CATRAKGDLNTGELFF. CDR3 nucleotide sequence: TGTGCCACCAGGGCTAAGGGGGACCTGAACACCGGGGAGCTGTTTTTT.

The J gene is TRBJ1-1, the V gene TRBV4-2; the D gene is possibly TRBD1 (5 bases). The CDR3 extends over 16 amino acids. Germline V lookup: CDR1 LGHNA, CDR2 YNFKEQ. The V gene lost 0 bases and the J gene lost 7 bases, with 18 bases spanning the gap. CDR3 amino acids: CASSQERGLSGDEAFF. CDR3 coding DNA: TGTGCCAGCAGCCAAGAACGGGGACTCTCGGGTGATGAAGCTTTCTTT.

This clonotype has a count of ten or more. This sequence joins TRBV29-1 and TRBJ1-1; D is undetermined. The CDR3 consists of 12 residues. V was cut by 4 bases and J by 0 bases, with 6 bases left in between. The germline gives CDR1 SQVTM, CDR2 ANQGSEA. The CDR3 bases are TGCAGCGTTGCGGACGTGAACACTGAAGCTTTCTTT. It specifies CSVADVNTEAFF.

The chain couples TRBV10-3 to TRBJ1-6, with unresolved D. This CDR3 is built from 14 residues. Between the trimmed V and J ends, which lost 0 bases and 7 bases, there was a span of 7 bases. Per germline, CDR1 ENHRY and CDR2 SYGVKD. CDR3 amino acids: CAISESAENSPLHF. The CDR3 DNA sequence: TGTGCCATCAGTGAGTCGGCAGAAAATTCACCCCTCCACTTT.

This clonotype has a handful of counts. The chain combines TRBV18 with TRBJ2-1; D possibly matches TRBD1 or TRBD2 (7 bases each). The V and J ends lost 5 bases and 12 bases respectively, with 14 bases between them. CDR1 KGHSH and CDR2 LQKENI come from the germline V gene. The CDR3 consists of 12 residues. CDR3 protein: CASSSDREGQFF. CDR3 coding DNA: TGTGCCAGCTCATCCGACAGGGAGGGGCAGTTCTTC.